This TCR beta chain was retrieved from a study of CD8+CD57+ T cells in acquired aplastic anemia. At the level of the study: Sorted CD4+ and CD8+ cells gave an average of 3.2 ug of DNA. Study outcomes and limitations: A significant difference in CD8+ Simpson's diversity between patients and controls was not found. Overlapping CD8+ CDR3 repertoires of patients and controls contained under 35 shared sequences.

Genomic DNA, serving as template, underwent TCR beta VDJ and CDR3 profiling. TCRdb re-called the reads with MiXCR, one entry per CDR3 protein. The sample holds around 130,000 distinct CDR3 sequences; under 60% are singletons and the top ten take around 29%. Patients selected for sequencing had displayed CD8+CD57+ cell expansion by flow cytometry. This clonotype was observed many times. The antigen is undetermined. In germline, CDR1 is DFQATT, CDR2 SNEGSKA (reference sequence). This CDR3 region has 16 residues. Losses at the gene ends were 0 bases for V and 6 bases for J; bases not matched to a gene: 9.

The gene calls are TRBV20-1 and TRBJ2-1, with 9 positions matching TRBD1. The specimen sequenced was sorted CD4+, CD8+, or CD8+CD57+ T cells (not recorded which) from PBMCs. This receptor was identified in a human donor with aplastic anemia. CDR3: CSARDLDRTGVNEQFF. In DNA, the CDR3 is TGCAGTGCTAGAGATTTAGACAGGACAGGGGTCAATGAGCAGTTCTTC.